This T cell receptor beta chain was sequenced during a study of blood T cell repertoires in COVID-19. Participants were aged 18 to 89 years, lived in roughly 25 US areas, and enrolled virtually. Exposed enrollees had met someone with a PCR-confirmed or clinician-diagnosed COVID-19 case at some point within the 2 weeks before study entry. Germline V lookup: CDR1 GTSNPN, CDR2 SVGIG (reference sequence). After removal of 0 bases from V and 2 bases from J, the junction contained 15 bases not matched to a gene. The CDR3 loop spans 18 amino acids. Clones were read by immunoSEQ multiplex PCR, and TCRdb kept only the in-frame ones, dropping some. This table has 150,000 or so clones, about nine tenths appearing once.

Sequenced: PBMCs or T cells enriched from blood (not recorded which). V gene TRBV30 combines with J gene TRBJ2-7; 8 positions agree with TRBD2. The TCR originated in a woman aged 40 to 50 who had been exposed to COVID-19. Written as DNA, the CDR3 is TGTGCCTGGAGTGTACTGGAGGTGTCTCGCGGGAGGACCTACGAGCAGTACTTC. It encodes CAWSVLEVSRGRTYEQYF.